This T cell receptor beta chain was profiled in a study of blood T cell repertoires in COVID-19. Study-wide background: The United States, Italy and Spain supplied acute and convalescent COVID-19 samples. The analysed material was cDNA or gDNA that came from T cells, B-cell-depleted T cells, or PBMCs.

Germline assignment: CDR1 MNHEY and CDR2 SVGAGI. CDR3 length: 13 amino acids. Trimming pared 6 bases from V and 2 bases from J, leaving 9 bases between. Original data processing: How many nucleated cells were present was estimated from reference gene primer amplification. Method: immunoSEQ multiplex PCR; TCRdb's copy keeps in-frame clones and lacks some. The V and J calls and clone size come from that table; D and trimming were worked out from the DNA. The data contain about 180,000 clones, nearly 90% of them singletons. Recruitment covered about two dozen US areas and drew participants whose ages spanned roughly 18 to 100 years.

This clonotype was obtained from a woman in her thirties or forties with acute COVID-19. Material for sequencing was PBMCs or T cells enriched from blood (not recorded which). The genes are TRBV6-5 and TRBJ2-3; no clear D. The CDR3 DNA sequence: TGTGCCAGCAGGGAGACGGTCACAGATACGCAGTATTTT. It yields the protein CASRETVTDTQYF.